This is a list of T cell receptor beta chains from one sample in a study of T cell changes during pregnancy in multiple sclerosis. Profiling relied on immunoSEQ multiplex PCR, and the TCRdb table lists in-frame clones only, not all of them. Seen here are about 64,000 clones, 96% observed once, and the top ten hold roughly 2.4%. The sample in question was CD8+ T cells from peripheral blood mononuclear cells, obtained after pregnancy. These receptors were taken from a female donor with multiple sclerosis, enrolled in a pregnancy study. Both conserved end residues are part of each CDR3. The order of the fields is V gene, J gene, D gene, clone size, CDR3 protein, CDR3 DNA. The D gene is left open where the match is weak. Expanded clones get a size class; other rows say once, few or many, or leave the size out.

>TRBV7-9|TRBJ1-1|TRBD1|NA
CASSFTGGSEAFF
TGTGCCAGCAGCTTCACAGGGGGCTCCGAAGCTTTCTTT
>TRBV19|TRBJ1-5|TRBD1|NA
CASSPTSGGNQPQHF
TGTGCCAGTAGCCCGACGTCAGGGGGTAATCAGCCCCAGCATTTT
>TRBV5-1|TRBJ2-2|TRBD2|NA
CASSLTSGRAGGELFF
TGCGCCAGCAGCTTGACTAGCGGGAGGGCCGGAGGGGAGCTGTTTTTT
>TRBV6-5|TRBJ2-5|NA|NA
CASSYQGGTQYF
TGTGCCAGCAGTTACCAGGGTGGGACCCAGTACTTC
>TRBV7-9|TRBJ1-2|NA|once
CASSFGQNYGYTF
TGTGCCAGCAGTTTTGGACAGAACTATGGCTACACCTTC
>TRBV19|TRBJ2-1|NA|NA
CASSLDGVYNEQFF
TGTGCCAGTAGTCTAGACGGGGTCTACAATGAGCAGTTCTTC
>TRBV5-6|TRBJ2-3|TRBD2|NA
CASSPRLARSTDTQYF
TGTGCCAGCAGCCCCAGACTAGCGAGGAGCACAGATACGCAGTATTTT
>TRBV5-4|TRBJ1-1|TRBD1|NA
CASSLGTGGNTEAFF
TGTGCCAGCAGCTTAGGGACAGGGGGGAACACTGAAGCTTTCTTT
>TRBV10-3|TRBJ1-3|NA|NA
CAIVDGDSGNTIYF
TGTGCCATCGTGGACGGGGACTCTGGAAACACCATATATTTT
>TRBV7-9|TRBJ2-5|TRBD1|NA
CASSPRDRGQETQYF
TGTGCCAGCAGCCCCCGGGACAGGGGCCAAGAGACCCAGTACTTC
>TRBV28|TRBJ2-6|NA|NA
CASSLRGAPGANVLTF
TGTGCCAGCAGTTTACGTGGAGCTCCTGGGGCCAACGTCCTGACTTTC
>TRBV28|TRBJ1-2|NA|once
CASNPPGQTNYGYTF
TGTGCCAGCAACCCACCCGGACAGACTAACTATGGCTACACCTTC